This entry features one T cell receptor beta chain sequence. This entry comes from a study of long-term antiretroviral therapy in people with HIV. It was version v3.0 of the immunoSEQ assay that was run at survey level. Per sample, sequencing targeted 40,000-50,000 T-cell genomes. Profiling relied on immunoSEQ multiplex PCR, and the TCRdb table lists in-frame clones only, not all of them. The data contain nearly 20,000 clones, 75% to 85% of them singletons. V was clipped by 0 bases and J by 5 bases, with 16 bases between them. Germline V lookup: CDR1 MGHRA, CDR2 YSYEKL. The CDR3 runs 17 residues. Each donor had at least one pre-ART and at least two post-ART PBMC samples. Every specimen provided about 0.9-11 million cryopreserved PBMC before DNA extraction took place.

The chain uses TRBV4-1 and TRBJ2-2; D may match TRBD1 or TRBD2 (5 bases each). The TCR comes from a woman between 35 and 50 years old with HIV. Sequencing used unsorted PBMCs, obtained 0.2 years after starting antiretroviral therapy. The CDR3 loop reads CASSQDTAGARTGELFF. CDR3 sequence (DNA): TGCGCCAGCAGCCAAGATACGGCCGGGGCGAGGACCGGGGAGCTGTTTTTT.